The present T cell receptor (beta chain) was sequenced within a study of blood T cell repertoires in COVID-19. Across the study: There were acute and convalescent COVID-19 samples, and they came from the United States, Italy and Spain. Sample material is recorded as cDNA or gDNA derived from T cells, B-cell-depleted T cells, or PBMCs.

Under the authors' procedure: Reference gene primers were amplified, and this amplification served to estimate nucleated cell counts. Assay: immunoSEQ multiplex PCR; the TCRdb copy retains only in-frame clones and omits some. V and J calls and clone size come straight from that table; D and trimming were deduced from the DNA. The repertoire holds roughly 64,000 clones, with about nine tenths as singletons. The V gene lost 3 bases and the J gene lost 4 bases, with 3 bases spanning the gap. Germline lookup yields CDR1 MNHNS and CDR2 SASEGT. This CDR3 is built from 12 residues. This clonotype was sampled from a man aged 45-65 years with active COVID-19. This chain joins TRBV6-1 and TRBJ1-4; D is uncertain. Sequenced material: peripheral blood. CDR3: CASSDLNEKLFF. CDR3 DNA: TGTGCCAGCAGTGACCTTAATGAAAAACTGTTTTTT.